Detailed here is one T cell receptor beta chain. This record belongs to a study of shared clonotypes between healthy human individuals. This table comes from immunoSEQ multiplex PCR, and its TCRdb copy is limited to in-frame clones, with some not included. The sample consists of 800,000 to 950,000 clones, 90% to 97% of them appearing once. CD45RO negativity and positive selection for CCR7 defined naive CD8 cells, a population that excluded terminally differentiated effector memory CD45RA+ cells. This CDR3 region has 13 residues. V gave up 7 bases and J gave up 6 bases; unmatched junction bases: 5. CDR1 MNHEY and CDR2 SMNVEV come from the germline V gene (reference sequence).

The source is a man aged 30 to 39 in good health. V is TRBV27 and J is TRBJ2-4; 8 bases map to TRBD2. Sequenced sample: naive CD8+ T cells sorted from blood. For the CDR3, the DNA is TGTGCCAGCACCGGGGGGGTTGGAAACATTCAGTACTTC. Protein sequence: CASTGGVGNIQYF.